The T cell receptor (beta chain) under discussion was sequenced for a study of early T cells in non-severe SARS-CoV-2 infection. Looking at the study overall: Sequencing was performed on bulk RNA from unsorted whole blood, leaving chains unpaired.

The TCR library protocol was used to attach unique molecular identifiers. These identifiers were attached to individual cDNA molecules. TCRdb fed the 5' RACE reads into MiXCR, producing one record per CDR3 protein. The table records almost 30,000 distinct CDR3 sequences, roughly 5% of them present only once. Points from the study as a whole: VDJdb matching, biased toward anti-spike CD8 responses, missed private and CD4 specificities.

Worth noting for this clonotype: What it recognizes is unknown.

The CDR3 contains 16 residues. CDR1 and CDR2 from the germline V gene are SGHTA and FQGNSA. V shed 5 bases, J shed 0 bases, and the junction held 10 bases outside the gene matches. The chain combines TRBV7-2 with TRBJ2-7, with 7 bases lining up with TRBD2. What was sequenced was whole blood. This TCR was sampled from an adult who was a healthcare worker with PCR-confirmed SARS-CoV-2 infection or an uninfected control (not recorded which). The CDR3 DNA is TGTGCCAGCAGCGAAACCGGACTAGGGTTCTCCTACGAGCAGTACTTC. Translation gives CASSETGLGFSYEQYF.